These 9 T cell receptor beta chains were all obtained from the same sample, sequenced in a study of T cell changes during pregnancy in multiple sclerosis. Here immunoSEQ multiplex PCR was the method, and the copy in TCRdb shows in-frame clones only, minus some. The sample includes roughly 35,000 clones, about 91% seen only once; the top ten take over 0.45%. The sample was CD4+ T cells from peripheral blood mononuclear cells, taken after pregnancy. The receptors originated from a female donor with multiple sclerosis, enrolled in a pregnancy study.

This chain joins TRBV19 and TRBJ2-2; TRBD2 matches 7 bases. This CDR3 has 16 residues. V lost 0 bases to trimming and J lost 2 bases; unmatched junction nucleotides: 3. The V gene's germline CDR1 is LNHDA and CDR2 SQIVND (reference sequence). CDR3 region: CASSIDVGLNTGELFF. In nucleotides, the CDR3 is TGTGCCAGTAGTATAGATGTGGGACTAAACACCGGGGAGCTGTTTTTT.

This chain links TRBV19 with TRBJ2-4; the match to TRBD1 covers 10 bases. The germline V gene has CDR1 LNHDA and CDR2 SQIVND (reference sequence). The V and J ends lost 9 bases and 1 base, in that order; junction bases with no gene match: 6. This CDR3 has 15 residues. In nucleotides, the CDR3 is TGTGCCAGCATGGGACAGGGGATGGCCAAAAACATTCAGTACTTC. Protein sequence: CASMGQGMAKNIQYF.

V gene TRBV11-2 combines with J gene TRBJ2-2; possible D gene TRBD2, 6 bases. This CDR3 contains 16 residues. Germline V CDR1 and CDR2: SGHAT, FQNNGV. Trimming stripped 5 bases from V and 3 bases from J, with 16 bases between. CDR3 residues: CASSRRPRDYTGELFF. The CDR3 nucleotides are TGTGCCAGCAGCAGACGACCGCGGGACTACACCGGGGAGCTGTTTTTT.

The chain links TRBV5-1 to TRBJ2-1; 9 bases line up with TRBD1. The V and J ends lost 3 bases and 9 bases, in that order; junction bases with no gene match: 10. This CDR3 region has 15 residues. Germline assignment: CDR1 SGHRS and CDR2 YFSETQ. The CDR3 bases are TGCGCCAGCAGCTACGGGGACAGGGCAAGGGGTGAGCAGTTCTTC. Translating it yields CASSYGDRARGEQFF.

V and J are TRBV9 and TRBJ2-3, with 8 bases matching TRBD2. The CDR3 is 17 amino acids. The germline V gene encodes CDR1 SGDLS and CDR2 YYNGEE. The J segment lost 2 bases and the V segment lost 0 bases, leaving 8 bases of the junction unmatched. CDR3 DNA sequence: TGTGCCAGCAGCGTAGGTGGCAGCGGGGGCCCCACAGATACGCAGTATTTT. Protein: CASSVGGSGGPTDTQYF.

Here the CDR3 DNA reads TGTGCCAGCAGCGTCGGACAGCTCCAAGAGACCCAGTACTTC. The encoded protein is CASSVGQLQETQYF. The chain has TRBV5-8 and TRBJ2-5, with a possible D match to TRBD1 (6 bases). CDR1 SGHTS and CDR2 YDEGEE come from the germline V gene. The V gene lost 4 bases and the J gene lost 1 base, with 11 bases spanning the gap. There are 14 residues in the CDR3.

The chain carries TRBV7-9 and TRBJ2-5; 11 bases align to TRBD2. This CDR3 region has 17 residues. Trimming took 0 bases from V and 3 from J; bases not matched to a gene: 6. CDR1 is SEHNR, CDR2 FQNEAQ, per germline (reference sequence). The CDR3 spells CASSLAGTSGKEETQYF. In nucleotides, the CDR3 is TGTGCCAGCAGCTTAGCTGGGACTAGCGGAAAAGAAGAGACCCAGTACTTC.

The CDR3 loop is CASSLGASGKVYNEQFF. The CDR3 region has the DNA TGTGCCAGCAGTTTAGGGGCTAGCGGGAAAGTGTACAATGAGCAGTTCTTC. This chain uses TRBV28 with TRBJ2-1, with 9 bases identical to TRBD2. The V and J ends lost 2 bases and 4 bases, in that order; junction bases with no gene match: 9. Germline CDR1 and CDR2: MDHEN and SYDVKM. CDR3 length: 17 amino acids.

CDR3 protein: CASSVQGGREKLFF. CDR3 sequence (DNA): TGTGCCAGCAGCGTACAGGGCGGTCGGGAAAAACTGTTTTTT. The V gene is TRBV7-2, the J gene TRBJ1-4; a possible D gene is TRBD1 (6 bases). The CDR3 has 14 residues. The V gene's germline CDR1 is SGHTA and CDR2 FQGNSA. Trimming took 5 bases from V and 8 from J, leaving 15 bases between them.